Each of the 7 T cell receptor beta chains below was sequenced from the same sample in a study of T-cell reconstitution after alpha-beta-depleted transplantation in children. For TCRbeta, the library was prepared with unique molecular identifiers. TCRdb re-analysed the PCR reads in MiXCR, keeping a single row per CDR3 protein. The table records under 850,000 distinct CDR3 sequences, around 13% of them present only once. Here the sequenced sample was PBMCs, taken before TCRalphabeta/CD19-depleted stem cell transplant. These receptors originate from a girl aged 2-10 years with congenital amegakaryocytic thrombocytopenia, due to receive a stem cell transplant.

This clonotype was counted between two and nine times. This sequence joins TRBV20-1 and TRBJ2-6; no clear D gene. The ends were cut back, 0 bases at V and 1 base at J, with 7 bases in the middle. The CDR3 is 15 amino acids. In germline, CDR1 is DFQATT, CDR2 SNEGSKA (reference sequence). The CDR3 DNA reads TGCAGTGCTAGAGACGTAGTATCTGGGGCCAACGTCCTGACTTTC. It specifies CSARDVVSGANVLTF.

This clonotype was observed a handful of times. V and J are TRBV7-9 and TRBJ2-7; D is possibly TRBD2 (6 bases). V was trimmed by 5 bases and J by 0 bases, leaving 14 bases between them. The CDR3 totals 15 residues. Germline V CDR1 and CDR2: SEHNR, FQNEAQ (reference sequence). In nucleotides, the CDR3 is TGTGCCAGCAGCAATTCTCGACTAGGCTCCTACGAGCAGTACTTC. It yields the protein CASSNSRLGSYEQYF.

This clonotype was detected only a few times. This chain connects TRBV6-2 or TRBV6-3 to TRBJ2-5; 15 bases fit TRBD2. The germline gives CDR1 MNHEY, CDR2 SVGEGT. Trimming at V came to 5 bases and at J to 5 bases, leaving 21 bases not matched to a gene. This CDR3 is 21 amino acids long. In DNA form, the CDR3 reads TGTGCCAGCAGTCTCGAACGATGGGAAGGGACTAGCGGGAGGTCAGCTGAGACCCAGTACTTC. It codes for CASSLERWEGTSGRSAETQYF.

This clonotype was counted only a few times. The chain joins TRBV4-1 to TRBJ2-7; the D is unclear. CDR3 length: 15 amino acids. V was clipped by 0 bases and J by 1 base, with 10 bases between them. The germline V gene has CDR1 MGHRA and CDR2 YSYEKL. The CDR3 DNA is TGCGCCAGCAGCCAAGAAGGTGGGCGTTCCTACGAGCAGTACTTC. Protein: CASSQEGGRSYEQYF.

This clonotype was detected a few times. The chain employs TRBV5-1 and TRBJ2-5; tentatively, D is TRBD2 (5 bases). V was pared by 4 bases and J by 4 bases, with 14 bases between. The CDR3 has 14 residues. From germline, CDR1 is SGHRS and CDR2 YFSETQ. For the CDR3, the DNA is TGCGCCAGCAGCCTGGAGGCCCTCGCAGAGACCCAGTACTTC. Amino acids: CASSLEALAETQYF.

This clonotype was seen repeatedly, ten times or more. This chain uses TRBV6-5 with TRBJ1-5; D call uncertain. CDR1 and CDR2 (germline): MNHEY, SVGAGI. The CDR3 loop spans 16 amino acids. Trimming left V 0 bases short and J 7 bases short, with 16 bases between. The CDR3 sequence: CASSYSTGFGSQPQHF. CDR3 coding DNA: TGTGCCAGCAGTTACTCAACTGGCTTTGGATCCCAGCCCCAGCATTTT.

This chain uses TRBV30 with TRBJ2-7, with D unresolved. V was shortened by 3 bases and J by 0 bases, with 21 bases between the two germline ends. This CDR3 is 17 amino acids long. The germline CDR1 and CDR2 sequences are GTSNPN and SVGIG (reference sequence). The CDR3 nucleotides read TGTGCCTGGAGCCAGGCACGACGGATCATAGCCTCCTACGAGCAGTACTTC. The encoded protein is CAWSQARRIIASYEQYF.